This passage covers 5 T cell receptor beta chains from one sample sequenced in a study of T-cell memory formation after mild COVID-19 (dated by TCRdb to about 2021). Library generation was performed with 5' RACE. The reads were generated on an Illumina NovaSeq 6000. TCRdb cleaned the public reads at Q25 with fastp, built clones with MiXCR and kept in-frame beta chains. Under each unique CDR3 protein, matching rows form one entry showing the most common genes and DNA. The sample has roughly 300,000 distinct CDR3 sequences on record, approximately 14% of them singletons. The leading ten clones occupy about a fifth of the sample. Sequenced material: PBMCs or a T cell subset sorted from them (not recorded which). The receptor set was obtained from a young man who had mild COVID-19 (a few samples of this study predate the infection). The sample titles of this study are shuffled in the database, so cell type and time point are left out; the donor was told from shared clones.

This clonotype was detected ten times or more. The V call is TRBV7-8, the J call TRBJ2-1; 11 nucleotides match TRBD2. Germline lookup yields CDR1 SGHVS and CDR2 FQNEAQ. With 5 bases clipped from V and 4 bases from J, the junction kept 7 bases outside the gene matches. CDR3 length: 16 amino acids. The CDR3 DNA reads as TGTGCCAGCAGCCCGCCGGGACTAGCGGCGTACAATGAGCAGTTCTTC. Its translation is CASSPPGLAAYNEQFF. The whole variable domain, remainder taken from reference TRBV7-8 and TRBJ2-1, is GAGVSQSPRYKVAKRGQDVALRCDPISGHVSLFWYQQALGQGPEFLTYFQNEAQLDKSGLPSDRFFAERPEGSVSTLKIQRTQQEDSAVYLCASSPPGLAAYNEQFFGPGTRLTVL.

This clonotype has a count of ten or more. The V and J genes are TRBV6-2 or TRBV6-3 and TRBJ1-1, with D hard to call. V was pared by 2 bases and J by 3 bases, with 7 bases between. The germline V gene encodes CDR1 MNHEY and CDR2 SVGEGT. This CDR3 is built from 13 residues. The CDR3 reads CASSYEEDTEAFF. The DNA for the CDR3 is TGTGCCAGCAGTTACGAGGAGGACACTGAAGCTTTCTTT.

This chain uses TRBV24-1 with TRBJ2-3; unclear D gene. Germline V gives CDR1 KGHDR, CDR2 SFDVKD. The CDR3 runs 14 residues. The V end was cut by 8 bases, the J end by 0 bases, with 11 bases between. The CDR3 DNA reads TGTGCCACCAAGGCGGCGTTGAGCACAGATACGCAGTATTTT. Translation gives CATKAALSTDTQYF.

This clonotype was recorded a few times. V is TRBV7-2 and J is TRBJ1-5, with D hard to call. Between the trimmed V and J ends, which lost 1 base and 3 bases, there was a span of 4 bases. Looked up from germline, CDR1 is SGHTA and CDR2 is FQGNSA. The length of the CDR3 is 13 residues. CDR3: CASSLGVNQPQHF. The CDR3 DNA sequence: TGTGCCAGCAGCTTAGGAGTCAATCAGCCCCAGCATTTT.

V gene TRBV30 combines with J gene TRBJ2-7; tentatively, D is TRBD2 (6 bases). CDR1 and CDR2 (germline): GTSNPN, SVGIG (reference sequence). This CDR3 spans 12 amino acids. V lost 8 bases and J 3 bases, leaving 14 bases between the germline ends. CDR3 in amino acids: CALTRGGYEQYF. CDR3 in DNA: TGTGCCCTGACTAGGGGAGGCTACGAGCAGTACTTC. The variable domain in full, completed from reference TRBV30 and TRBJ2-7, reads SQTIHQWPATLVQPVGSPLSLECTVEGTSNPNLYWYRQAAGRGLQLLFYSVGIGQISSEVPQNLSASRPQDRQFILSSKKLLLSDSGFYLCALTRGGYEQYFGPGTRLTVT.